This is a list of T cell receptor beta chains from one sample in a study of T-cell reconstitution after alpha-beta-depleted transplantation in children. In TCRdb, the PCR reads were re-called with MiXCR into one record per CDR3 protein. The data contain approximately 110,000 distinct CDR3 sequences, approximately 22% of them singletons. The source was PBMCs, mostly from graft donor cells, collected 180 days after TCRalphabeta/CD19-depleted stem cell transplant. These receptor sequences come from a male patient under 10 years old who had a stem cell transplant for chronic granulomatous disease, so the T cells may come from the graft donor. Both conserved end residues are part of each CDR3. Each record gives: CDR3 protein, CDR3 DNA, J gene, CDR3 length, clone size, D gene, V gene. A D gene is named only where the DNA matches it firmly. For some rows the clone size is stated as once, few or many, or as a class when expanded; others skip it.

CASSQDGAYEQYF,TGTGCCAGCAGCCAAGACGGGGCTTACGAGCAGTACTTC,TRBJ2-7,13,many,.,TRBV3-1
CASQSGISYNEQFF,TGTGCCAGTCAAAGCGGGATATCCTACAATGAGCAGTTCTTC,TRBJ2-1,14,few,TRBD2,TRBV6-1
CASSPPDRGETQYF,TGTGCCAGCAGTCCCCCAGACAGGGGAGAGACCCAGTACTTC,TRBJ2-5,14,few,TRBD1,TRBV12-3/TRBV12-4
CASSLHSLAYNEQFF,TGTGCCAGCAGCTTACACTCCCTAGCGTACAATGAGCAGTTCTTC,TRBJ2-1,15,.,.,TRBV7-9
CASRTGGVYNEQFF,TGTGCCAGCAGAACAGGGGGCGTTTACAATGAGCAGTTCTTC,TRBJ2-1,14,.,TRBD1,TRBV12-3/TRBV12-4
CAISVGLAGISYEQYF,TGTGCCATCAGTGTCGGACTAGCGGGGATATCCTACGAGCAGTACTTC,TRBJ2-7,16,many,TRBD2,TRBV10-3
CASSLVGHGANVLTF,TGTGCCAGCAGCTTAGTAGGGCATGGGGCCAACGTCCTGACTTTC,TRBJ2-6,15,few,.,TRBV7-2
CASRPSGRGGYEQYF,TGTGCCAGCAGGCCCAGTGGTAGAGGGGGCTACGAGCAGTACTTC,TRBJ2-7,15,many,.,TRBV28
CASSLVADVTDTQYF,TGCGCCAGCAGCTTGGTAGCGGACGTCACAGATACGCAGTATTTT,TRBJ2-3,15,.,.,TRBV5-1
CASSSATSGRNGEQFF,TGTGCCAGCAGTTCAGCGACTAGCGGGAGGAATGGTGAGCAGTTCTTC,TRBJ2-1,16,.,TRBD2,TRBV28
CSARDQSGRWGSQETQYF,TGCAGTGCTAGAGATCAGAGCGGGAGGTGGGGCTCCCAAGAGACCCAGTACTTC,TRBJ2-5,18,.,TRBD2,TRBV20-1
CSVGRGPYGYTF,TGCAGCGTTGGGCGGGGCCCCTATGGCTACACCTTC,TRBJ1-2,12,few,.,TRBV29-1
CASSHQGGQNTEAFF,TGTGCCAGCAGCCACCAGGGGGGGCAGAACACTGAAGCTTTCTTT,TRBJ1-1,15,many,TRBD1,TRBV7-2
CSVSSPVPNTGELFF,TGCAGCGTTTCATCCCCCGTCCCGAACACCGGGGAGCTGTTTTTT,TRBJ2-2,15,many,.,TRBV29-1
CASSPGRSTDTQYF,TGTGCCAGCAGCCCAGGCAGGAGCACAGATACGCAGTATTTT,TRBJ2-3,14,many,.,TRBV27
CASTGTSGPRSYNEQFF,TGTGCCAGCACCGGGACTAGCGGACCCCGGTCCTACAATGAGCAGTTCTTC,TRBJ2-1,17,many,TRBD2,TRBV12-3/TRBV12-4
CASPGGDRAHEQYF,TGTGCCAGCCCTGGGGGGGACAGGGCCCACGAGCAGTACTTC,TRBJ2-7,14,.,TRBD1,TRBV25-1
CASSFWTDQETQYF,TGTGCCAGCAGCTTTTGGACAGACCAAGAGACCCAGTACTTC,TRBJ2-5,14,.,.,TRBV7-9
CASTRQMNSGNTIYF,TGTGCCAGCACCCGACAGATGAACTCTGGAAACACCATATATTTT,TRBJ1-3,15,.,.,TRBV12-3/TRBV12-4
CASRELVTSGSSGELFF,TGCGCCAGCAGGGAGCTTGTTACTAGCGGGAGTTCCGGGGAGCTGTTTTTT,TRBJ2-2,17,.,TRBD2,TRBV5-1
CSSRSSYNEQFF,TGCAGTTCTAGGAGCTCCTACAATGAGCAGTTCTTC,TRBJ2-1,12,.,.,TRBV20-1
CSAGTSGRGDEQFF,TGCAGCGCCGGGACTAGCGGGAGGGGGGATGAGCAGTTCTTC,TRBJ2-1,14,many,TRBD2,TRBV29-1
CASGSIVGRGETQYF,TGTGCCAGCGGGTCTATCGTGGGGAGGGGAGAGACCCAGTACTTC,TRBJ2-5,15,.,TRBD2,TRBV12-3/TRBV12-4
CSARTLGWEQYF,TGCAGTGCTAGAACACTAGGTTGGGAGCAGTACTTC,TRBJ2-7,12,many,.,TRBV20-1
CASSLAGGPIEEQYF,TGTGCCAGCAGTTTAGCGGGAGGGCCTATTGAGGAGCAGTACTTC,TRBJ2-7,15,few,TRBD2,TRBV5-5
CASSSGQGLSSYEQYF,TGCGCCAGCAGCTCAGGACAGGGATTAAGCTCCTACGAGCAGTACTTC,TRBJ2-7,16,.,TRBD1,TRBV5-1
CASSLTGRPQHF,TGTGCCAGCAGTTTAACGGGAAGGCCCCAGCATTTT,TRBJ1-5,12,.,.,TRBV27
CASSLRPLGANTDTQYF,TGCGCCAGCAGCTTGCGGCCTCTAGGTGCTAACACAGATACGCAGTATTTT,TRBJ2-3,17,many,.,TRBV5-1
CSVGVTSLVYNEQFF,TGCAGCGTTGGGGTAACTAGCCTTGTTTACAATGAGCAGTTCTTC,TRBJ2-1,15,few,.,TRBV29-1
CATSTSRSAEQYF,TGTGCCACCAGCACCTCTAGGTCAGCCGAGCAGTACTTC,TRBJ2-7,13,few,.,TRBV15
CAISGLQGLTYNEQFF,TGTGCCATCAGCGGGTTACAGGGGTTAACCTACAATGAGCAGTTCTTC,TRBJ2-1,16,few,TRBD1,TRBV10-3
CSARDHPTNTGELFF,TGCAGTGCTAGAGATCATCCCACGAACACCGGGGAGCTGTTTTTT,TRBJ2-2,15,few,.,TRBV20-1
CASSQVTGFAGELFF,TGTGCCAGCAGCCAAGTGACAGGGTTCGCCGGGGAGCTGTTTTTT,TRBJ2-2,15,many,TRBD1,TRBV3-1
CSARPWARNYEQYF,TGCAGTGCTAGACCCTGGGCGAGAAACTACGAGCAGTACTTC,TRBJ2-7,14,many,.,TRBV20-1
CASSLRAYEQFF,TGTGCCAGCAGTTTAAGGGCCTATGAGCAGTTCTTC,TRBJ2-1,12,few,.,TRBV12-3/TRBV12-4
CASSKQGATYEQYF,TGTGCCAGCAGTAAACAGGGGGCAACCTACGAGCAGTACTTC,TRBJ2-7,14,.,TRBD1,TRBV27
CASSLGGGSNTGELFF,TGTGCTAGCAGCTTAGGGGGGGGTTCGAACACCGGGGAGCTGTTTTTT,TRBJ2-2,16,.,.,TRBV7-7
CASSLLQVPRDEQFF,TGTGCCAGCAGTTTGTTACAGGTCCCAAGGGATGAGCAGTTCTTC,TRBJ2-1,15,many,.,TRBV27
CASSSQGPFYEQYF,TGTGCCAGCAGCTCACAGGGCCCTTTCTACGAGCAGTACTTC,TRBJ2-7,14,many,.,TRBV12-3/TRBV12-4
CASSSTGRRTDTQYF,TGTGCCAGCAGTTCGACAGGGCGGCGCACAGATACGCAGTATTTT,TRBJ2-3,15,.,TRBD1,TRBV28
CASSSRRGGLGGTDTQYF,TGTGCCAGCAGTTCCCGAAGAGGGGGGCTTGGCGGCACAGATACGCAGTATTTT,TRBJ2-3,18,many,.,TRBV27
CSVDRTGGGEQFF,TGCAGCGTTGATAGGACAGGGGGGGGTGAGCAGTTCTTC,TRBJ2-1,13,.,TRBD1,TRBV29-1